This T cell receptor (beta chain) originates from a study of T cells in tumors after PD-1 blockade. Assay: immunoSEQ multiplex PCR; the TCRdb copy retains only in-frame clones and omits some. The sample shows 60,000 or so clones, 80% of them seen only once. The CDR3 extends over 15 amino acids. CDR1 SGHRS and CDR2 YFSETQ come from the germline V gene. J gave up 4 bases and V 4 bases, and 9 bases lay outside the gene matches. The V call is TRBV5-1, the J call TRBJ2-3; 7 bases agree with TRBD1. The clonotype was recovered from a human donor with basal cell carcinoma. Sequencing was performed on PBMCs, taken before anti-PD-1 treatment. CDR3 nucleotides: TGCGCCAGCAGCGGCCGACAGGGAAGGGCAGATACGCAGTATTTT. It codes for CASSGRQGRADTQYF.